The 7 T cell receptor beta chains listed next were all sequenced from one sample in a study of blood T cells in healthy people across ages. A J-beta primer mix and a sample-barcoded 5' primer were used in a second PCR of about 7 to 12 cycles. Each CDR3 protein gets one entry after TCRdb re-called the 5' RACE reads with MiXCR. Of about 640,000 distinct CDR3 sequences listed, around three fifths are singletons. Sequenced input: blood. The receptor source for this set is a man aged 55-75 years in good health.

This clonotype was counted between two and nine times. J is TRBJ1-4 and V is TRBV28, with TRBD1 matching over 9 bases. The V gene end was trimmed by 2 bases and the J gene end by 7 bases; junction bases not matched to a gene: 5. Germline values: CDR1 MDHEN, CDR2 SYDVKM. The CDR3 runs to 15 residues. This chain's CDR3 is CASSLLQGASEKLFF. For the CDR3, the DNA is TGTGCCAGCAGTTTACTACAGGGGGCTAGTGAAAAACTGTTTTTT.

The rearrangement links TRBV5-1 to TRBJ2-7, with D possibly being TRBD1 (7 bases). Germline CDR1 SGHRS, CDR2 YFSETQ. This CDR3 is built from 16 residues. The germline V and J ends were trimmed by 0 bases and 2 bases, with 15 bases remaining between them. Written as DNA, the CDR3 is TGCGCCAGCAGCTTGGCTTCGGGACAGCGGGCCTACGAGCAGTACTTC. Protein product: CASSLASGQRAYEQYF.

The V and J genes are TRBV7-6 and TRBJ2-5; 12 bases are a match to TRBD2. The CDR3 has 17 amino acids. V lost 1 base, J lost 3 bases, and 6 bases stayed unmatched. Germline CDR1 reads SGHVS; CDR2 reads FNYEAQ. The CDR3 DNA is TGTGCCAGCAGCTTAGTGCCGGCTAGCGGGGGGGAAGAGACCCAGTACTTC. Encoded protein: CASSLVPASGGEETQYF.

The chain employs TRBV5-1 and TRBJ1-2; no reliable D call. The CDR3 length is 13 residues. CDR1 SGHRS and CDR2 YFSETQ come from the germline V gene. The ends were cut back, 0 bases at V and 8 bases at J, with 11 bases in the middle. CDR3 nucleotide sequence: TGCGCCAGCAGCTTGGAAGGGTCCGGGGGCTACACCTTC. Translation: CASSLEGSGGYTF. Combining the CDR3 with reference TRBV5-1 and TRBJ1-2 gives the whole variable domain KAGVTQTPRYLIKTRGQQVTLSCSPISGHRSVSWYQQTPGQGLQFLFEYFSETQRNKGNFPGRFSGRQFSNSRSEMNVSTLELGDSALYLCASSLEGSGGYTFGSGTRLTVV.

The chain uses TRBV6-5 and TRBJ2-1; TRBD2 matches at 10 bases. CDR3 size: 15 residues. V lost 2 bases, J lost 5 bases, and 3 bases stayed unmatched. CDR1 MNHEY and CDR2 SVGAGI come from the germline V gene. This chain's CDR3 is CASSYGTSVNNEQFF. CDR3 in DNA: TGTGCCAGCAGTTACGGGACTAGCGTAAACAATGAGCAGTTCTTC.

The chain couples TRBV4-1 to TRBJ2-2; D remains unclear. V was cut by 1 base and J by 0 bases, with 6 bases left in between. Germline CDR1 MGHRA, CDR2 YSYEKL. The CDR3 runs to 15 residues. The CDR3 DNA is TGCGCCAGCAGCCAAGCGCAGGCGAACACCGGGGAGCTGTTTTTT. Translation: CASSQAQANTGELFF.

This chain uses TRBV5-6 with TRBJ1-4; the D gene is possibly TRBD1 (5 bases). V was cut by 4 bases and J by 0 bases, with 16 bases left in between. CDR1 is SGHDT and CDR2 is YYEEEE in the germline V gene. This CDR3 has 17 amino acids. In DNA, the CDR3 is TGTGCCAGCAGCCGAATCACAGGACTCTCAACTAATGAAAAACTGTTTTTT. Amino acids: CASSRITGLSTNEKLFF.